The 16 T cell receptor beta chains below come from one sample, sequenced in a study of T cell responses to AZD1222 COVID-19 vaccine (dated by TCRdb to about 2021). Receptor libraries were prepared by the immunoSEQ multiplex PCR assay. TCRdb took this table from immuneACCESS and kept in-frame rearrangements with V and J called. Such tables lack part of the clones; where checked against another copy, unresolved V genes explain under half of the gap, and the rest is unexplained. The sample table contains 250,000 to 300,000 clones; only one count was recorded for 94% of them. Of the sample, about 0.5% is held by the ten largest clones. What this sample's time point label stands for: about 28 days (+/-7) after the second vaccine dose. The specimen was peripheral blood, collected 28 days after the second AZD1222 dose. The origin of the receptors is an adult who received the AZD1222 COVID-19 vaccine.

This sequence joins TRBV14 and TRBJ2-1; possibly TRBD2 for D (5 bases). Trimming shortened V by 1 base and J by 4 bases, and 11 bases separated the two germline ends. The CDR3 contains 15 residues. CDR1 and CDR2 (germline): SGHDN, FVKESK. This chain's CDR3 is CASSQGTLAYNEQFF. In DNA, the CDR3 is TGTGCCAGCAGCCAAGGGACTTTAGCTTACAATGAGCAGTTCTTC. The complete variable domain, with remaining parts taken from reference TRBV14 and TRBJ2-1, reads EAGVTQFPSHSVIEKGQTVTLRCDPISGHDNLYWYRRVMGKEIKFLLHFVKESKQDESGMPNNRFLAERTGGTYSTLKVQPAELEDSGVYFCASSQGTLAYNEQFFGPGTRLTVL.

The V gene is TRBV7-9, the J gene TRBJ2-3; TRBD1 might be the D (5 bases). V was shortened by 5 bases and J by 2 bases, with 26 bases between the two germline ends. This CDR3 comprises 19 residues. From germline, CDR1 is SEHNR and CDR2 FQNEAQ (reference sequence). The CDR3 spells CASSARTKPLDAYTDTQYF. The CDR3 region has the DNA TGTGCCAGCAGCGCACGGACAAAGCCGCTTGATGCCTACACAGATACGCAGTATTTT.

The chain employs TRBV15 and TRBJ1-3; D is undetermined. Trimming removed 1 base at V and 4 bases at J, with 5 bases between. Germline V gene data show CDR1 as LNHNV and CDR2 as YYDKDF (reference sequence). The CDR3 runs 13 residues. CDR3: CATSRARGNTIYF. CDR3 nucleotides: TGTGCCACCAGCAGAGCAAGGGGAAACACCATATATTTT.

V usage is TRBV9 and J usage is TRBJ2-3, with TRBD2 matching over 9 bases. The CDR3 is made up of 18 amino acids. V trimming: 0 bases; J trimming: 6 bases; junction bases outside the gene matches: 14. Germline V lookup: CDR1 SGDLS, CDR2 YYNGEE. The DNA of the CDR3 is TGTGCCAGCAGCGTAGAGGTAAAGGTGACAGCGGGGGGCGATACGCAGTATTTT. Residues: CASSVEVKVTAGGDTQYF.

This clone occurred once. The rearrangement uses TRBV4-3 and TRBJ1-1; 7 positions agree with TRBD1. Trimming at V came to 4 bases and at J to 4 bases, leaving 9 bases not matched to a gene. Germline V gives CDR1 LGHNA, CDR2 YSLEER. The CDR3 is made up of 15 amino acids. The CDR3 region has the DNA TGCGCCAGCAGCCTTGGCAGGGGGACGGGCACTGAAGCTTTCTTT. It translates to CASSLGRGTGTEAFF.

This sequence joins TRBV7-2 and TRBJ2-7, with D perhaps matching TRBD2 (6 bases). The CDR3 length is 19 residues. The V and J ends lost 1 base and 5 bases respectively, with 27 bases between them. The germline gives CDR1 SGHTA, CDR2 FQGNSA. The CDR3 sequence: CASSLEGSVAERHRDEQYF. In DNA, the CDR3 is TGTGCCAGCAGCTTAGAGGGTTCGGTAGCGGAGAGGCATCGGGACGAGCAGTACTTC.

The rearrangement links TRBV5-8 to TRBJ1-5, with 10 positions matching TRBD1. The J segment lost 7 bases and the V segment lost 4 bases, leaving 5 bases of the junction unmatched. The CDR3 runs to 14 residues. Per the germline V gene, CDR1 is SGHTS and CDR2 is YDEGEE. This CDR3 is CASSPDRGRQPQHF. The CDR3 DNA is TGTGCCAGCAGCCCTGACAGGGGGCGGCAGCCCCAGCATTTT.

This chain joins TRBV10-1 and TRBJ2-6; 7 nucleotides agree with TRBD1. The V segment lost 3 bases and the J segment 0 bases; nucleotides outside the gene matches: 2. Germline values: CDR1 WNHNN, CDR2 SYGVQD (reference sequence). This CDR3 is built from 16 residues. The CDR3 DNA follows: TGCGCCAGCAGTGATGGGACAGTCTCTGGGGCCAACGTCCTGACTTTC. This codes for CASSDGTVSGANVLTF.

The V call is TRBV7-9, the J call TRBJ1-4, with D possibly matching TRBD1 (6 bases). This CDR3 spans 16 amino acids. Deletions cut 1 base from V and 2 bases from J, with 11 bases between. Germline CDR1 SEHNR, CDR2 FQNEAQ (reference sequence). The CDR3 is CASSLVGGRTNEKLFF. The CDR3 DNA reads as TGTGCCAGCAGCTTAGTCGGGGGCAGGACTAATGAAAAACTGTTTTTT.

This clone was seen a single time. This chain connects TRBV18 to TRBJ2-7; 11 nucleotides agree with TRBD2. This CDR3 is 14 amino acids long. With 4 bases clipped from V and 3 bases from J, the junction kept 2 bases outside the gene matches. Germline-derived CDR1 and CDR2 are KGHSH and LQKENI. This CDR3 reads CASSLTSGSYEQYF. CDR3 bases: TGTGCCAGCTCACTCACTAGCGGGAGCTACGAGCAGTACTTC.

The chain carries TRBV28 and TRBJ1-5, with D perhaps TRBD1 (5 bases). Germline CDR1 MDHEN, CDR2 SYDVKM. The length of the CDR3 is 14 residues. V lost 5 bases to trimming and J lost 6 bases, with 14 bases between them. The CDR3 sequence is CASSRSGVPQPQHF. CDR3 DNA: TGTGCCAGCAGTCGATCGGGGGTTCCTCAGCCCCAGCATTTT.

Concerning this clone: Other DNA sequences within the sample encode an identical CDR3. This chain joins TRBV10-3 and TRBJ1-1, with 7 bases that match TRBD1. V gave up 4 bases and J gave up 1 base; unmatched junction bases: 0. The CDR3 extends over 13 amino acids. Germline loops: CDR1 ENHRY, CDR2 SYGVKD. CDR3 residues: CAISGTGNTEAFF. CDR3 bases: TGTGCCATCAGTGGGACAGGGAACACTGAAGCTTTCTTT.

The chain carries TRBV6-5 and TRBJ2-7, with 10 bases aligning to TRBD2. Trimming cost V 6 bases and J 7 bases; bases outside gene matches: 6. From germline, CDR1 is MNHEY and CDR2 SVGAGI. There are 13 residues in the CDR3. As DNA, the CDR3 is TGTGCCAGCAGAGCGGGGGGGCCGGGGGAGCAGTACTTC. It translates to CASRAGGPGEQYF.

The rearrangement links TRBV4-1 to TRBJ2-7; D may be TRBD2 (5 bases). Per the germline V gene, CDR1 is MGHRA and CDR2 is YSYEKL. The CDR3 has 15 amino acids. V lost 1 base and J lost 0, with 10 bases in between. CDR3 DNA: TGCGCCAGCAGCCAAGTGGACTTTTCCTCCTACGAGCAGTACTTC. Translating it yields CASSQVDFSSYEQYF.

CDR3 region: CSASTSAFIEQFF. CDR3 bases: TGCAGTGCTAGTACCTCAGCGTTTATTGAGCAGTTCTTC. This chain links TRBV20-1 with TRBJ2-1, with D unresolved. Germline values: CDR1 DFQATT, CDR2 SNEGSKA (reference sequence). The germline V and J ends were trimmed by 3 bases and 9 bases, with 15 bases remaining between them. The CDR3 extends over 13 amino acids.

This clone occurred a few times. This chain connects TRBV7-2 to TRBJ2-1, with a weak D call TRBD1 (6 bases). The V gene lost 3 bases and the J gene lost 4 bases, with 7 bases spanning the gap. Per germline, CDR1 SGHTA and CDR2 FQGNSA. This CDR3 comprises 13 residues. CDR3: CASSFGQYNEQFF. CDR3 DNA sequence: TGTGCCAGCAGCTTCGGACAGTACAATGAGCAGTTCTTC.